These 13 T cell receptor beta chains were sequenced from one sample in a study of blood T cell repertoires in COVID-19. This table comes from immunoSEQ multiplex PCR, and its TCRdb copy is limited to in-frame clones, with some not included. The sample yields 200,000 to 300,000 clones, 86% seen once. Sequencing was done on a sample of PBMCs or T cells enriched from blood (not recorded which). Receptor source: a woman aged 18 to 35 who had recovered from COVID-19.

The chain links TRBV11-2 to TRBJ2-7, with D perhaps TRBD1 (5 bases). V lost 2 bases and J lost 0, with 11 bases in between. CDR1 is SGHAT and CDR2 is FQNNGV in the germline V gene. The CDR3 loop spans 15 amino acids. For the CDR3, the DNA is TGTGCCAGCAGCTTACAGGGTAGGCCCTCCTACGAGCAGTACTTC. Its protein product is CASSLQGRPSYEQYF.

The chain joins TRBV19 to TRBJ1-1; 7 bases are a match to TRBD1. J gave up 3 bases and V 3 bases, and 4 bases lay outside the gene matches. Germline V gene lookup returns CDR1 LNHDA and CDR2 SQIVND (reference sequence). The CDR3 is made up of 14 amino acids. Here the CDR3 reads CASSIGDRDTEAFF. The CDR3 DNA sequence: TGTGCCAGTAGTATTGGCGACAGGGACACTGAAGCTTTCTTT.

The genes are TRBV5-1 and TRBJ2-7; a possible D gene is TRBD2 (6 bases). V lost 4 bases and J lost 3, with 17 bases in between. Germline lookup yields CDR1 SGHRS and CDR2 YFSETQ. The CDR3 spans 15 residues. The CDR3 DNA sequence: TGCGCCAGCAGCCCGGGAGCAGGGACGTTCTACGAGCAGTACTTC. Its protein product is CASSPGAGTFYEQYF.

This clone was seen a few times. The rearrangement joins TRBV2 to TRBJ2-7; TRBD2 matches at 14 bases. Unmatched junction bases numbered 8, after V lost 6 bases and J lost 4 bases. The length of the CDR3 is 16 residues. Germline V gives CDR1 SNHLY, CDR2 FYNNEI. The CDR3 here is CASSYRLAGGSYEQYF. CDR3 DNA: TGTGCCAGCAGCTACCGACTAGCGGGGGGGTCTTACGAGCAGTACTTC.

The chain links TRBV24-1 to TRBJ2-2, with TRBD1 matching 7 bases. Germline CDR1 KGHDR, CDR2 SFDVKD. The CDR3 runs 17 residues. The trim removed 2 bases at V and 5 bases at J, leaving 10 bases unmatched. The CDR3 bases are TGTGCCACCAGTGATTATAGCGTGACAGGGAGAACCGGGGAGCTGTTTTTT. Translating gives CATSDYSVTGRTGELFF.

This chain uses TRBV12-3 or TRBV12-4 with TRBJ1-1; TRBD1 matches at 7 bases. CDR3 length: 13 amino acids. Trimming took 6 bases from V and 1 from J; bases not matched to a gene: 2. DNA of the CDR3: TGTGCCAGCAGGAGACAGGGGAACACTGAAGCTTTCTTT. This codes for CASRRQGNTEAFF.

V and J are TRBV28 and TRBJ2-1, with 13 bases that match TRBD2. Germline V gives CDR1 MDHEN, CDR2 SYDVKM. The CDR3 loop spans 16 amino acids. The J segment lost 4 bases and the V segment lost 2 bases, leaving 2 bases of the junction unmatched. DNA of the CDR3: TGTGCCAGCAGTTTAAGGACTAGCGGGAGATACAATGAGCAGTTCTTC. Amino acids: CASSLRTSGRYNEQFF.

This clone was observed once. The chain combines TRBV9 with TRBJ1-1; 7 bases line up with TRBD1. The germline V gene has CDR1 SGDLS and CDR2 YYNGEE. J lost 9 bases, V lost 2 bases, and 13 bases had no gene match. This CDR3 is built from 15 residues. Written as DNA, the CDR3 is TGTGCCAGCAGCGTTGGGGACAGCCAACAAGGGAAAGCTTTCTTT. It translates to CASSVGDSQQGKAFF.

The chain uses TRBV5-1 and TRBJ2-1, with a tentative D call TRBD2 (5 bases). Germline lookup yields CDR1 SGHRS and CDR2 YFSETQ. CDR3 length: 16 residues. V shed 4 bases and J shed 4 bases, with 18 bases lying between them. The CDR3 sequence is CASSHPNEGWYNEQFF. The CDR3 coding sequence is TGCGCCAGCAGCCACCCTAATGAGGGCTGGTACAATGAGCAGTTCTTC.

The chain carries TRBV19 and TRBJ1-4; D remains unclear. V lost 5 bases, J lost 4 bases, and 23 bases lay in between. The CDR3 consists of 18 residues. The germline V gene encodes CDR1 LNHDA and CDR2 SQIVND (reference sequence). The CDR3, as DNA: TGTGCCAGTAGTCCAAGACCCCCAATTTCGTCTAGTAATGAAAAACTGTTTTTT. It yields the protein CASSPRPPISSSNEKLFF.

The CDR3 nucleotides are TGTGCCAGCAGGGAGCAGGACAGGGTGAAGGGCTATGGCTACACCTTC. It specifies CASREQDRVKGYGYTF. This rearrangement joins TRBV7-2 to TRBJ1-2; 8 nucleotides match TRBD1. Germline values: CDR1 SGHTA, CDR2 FQGNSA. The CDR3 consists of 16 residues. The ends lost 6 bases at V and 4 bases at J; junction bases unmatched: 13.

The chain is built from TRBV7-8 and TRBJ1-5; D possibly corresponds to TRBD1 (5 bases). Germline V gene data show CDR1 as SGHVS and CDR2 as FQNEAQ. The CDR3 spans 15 residues. V was pared by 7 bases and J by 0 bases, with 13 bases between. The CDR3 nucleotides read TGTGCCAGCACCCTCGACAGTTATAGCAATCAGCCCCAGCATTTT. It specifies CASTLDSYSNQPQHF.

This clone was detected a few times. V usage is TRBV28 and J usage is TRBJ1-5, with D possibly matching TRBD1 (5 bases). Trimming pared 2 bases from V and 5 bases from J, leaving 16 bases between. Germline V gene lookup returns CDR1 MDHEN and CDR2 SYDVKM. The CDR3 consists of 16 residues. This chain's CDR3 is CASSLPPQGGHQPQHF. CDR3 in DNA: TGTGCCAGCAGTTTACCCCCCCAGGGTGGGCATCAGCCCCAGCATTTT.